Below, 5 T cell receptor beta chains from the same sample are listed, as sequenced in a study of CD8+ T cells in alopecia areata. The treatment: oral pan-JAK inhibitor, 5-10 mg twice daily. RNA was isolated and reverse transcribed to cDNA, the sequencing template. TCRdb's copy holds only in-frame clones and misses some; the assay was immunoSEQ multiplex PCR. The table lists about 210,000 clones, 64% of them singletons. The source material was CD4+ T cells sorted from blood, sampled at week 4, from a patient treated with tofacitinib. These receptors all stem from a human donor with alopecia areata.

The chain joins TRBV6-5 to TRBJ2-2, with D maybe TRBD1 (6 bases). Germline values: CDR1 MNHEY, CDR2 SVGAGI. There are 14 residues in the CDR3. Trimming pared 11 bases from V and 3 bases from J, leaving 16 bases between. This CDR3 reads CAGSQGRYTGELFF. CDR3 in DNA: TGTGCCGGCTCCCAGGGGCGTTACACCGGGGAGCTGTTTTTT.

This clone has only a few counts. This chain joins TRBV6-5 and TRBJ1-6; the D gene is possibly TRBD1 (5 bases). CDR1 is MNHEY and CDR2 is SVGAGI in the germline V gene. The CDR3 runs to 14 residues. V dropped 6 bases and J dropped 7 bases, with 13 bases sitting between them. Written as DNA, the CDR3 is TGTGCCAGCAGCTGGGACGACCCAAATTCACCCCTCCACTTT. Translated, it gives CASSWDDPNSPLHF.

The chain is built from TRBV7-2 and TRBJ1-4; the D is unclear. CDR3 length equals 13 residues. The germline gives CDR1 SGHTA, CDR2 FQGNSA. The V gene lost 4 bases and the J gene lost 8 bases, with 11 bases spanning the gap. The DNA of the CDR3 is TGTGCCAGCAGCTCGGTCGGTTACGAAAAACTGTTTTTT. Its protein is CASSSVGYEKLFF.

The chain recombines TRBV4-2 with TRBJ2-3; unclear D gene. This CDR3 spans 13 amino acids. Germline assignment: CDR1 LGHNA and CDR2 YNFKEQ. V lost 0 bases and J lost 5, with 6 bases in between. In DNA, the CDR3 is TGTGCCAGCAGCCAAGAAGTAGGAGATACGCAGTATTTT. Encoded protein: CASSQEVGDTQYF.

The genes are TRBV30 and TRBJ1-1; D gene uncertain. Germline V gene sequence: CDR1 GTSNPN, CDR2 SVGIG (reference sequence). This CDR3 comprises 13 residues. The V gene lost 3 bases and the J gene lost 1 base, with 9 bases spanning the gap. CDR3 bases: TGTGCCTGGAGCGGGATCCCGAACACTGAAGCTTTCTTT. Its protein is CAWSGIPNTEAFF.